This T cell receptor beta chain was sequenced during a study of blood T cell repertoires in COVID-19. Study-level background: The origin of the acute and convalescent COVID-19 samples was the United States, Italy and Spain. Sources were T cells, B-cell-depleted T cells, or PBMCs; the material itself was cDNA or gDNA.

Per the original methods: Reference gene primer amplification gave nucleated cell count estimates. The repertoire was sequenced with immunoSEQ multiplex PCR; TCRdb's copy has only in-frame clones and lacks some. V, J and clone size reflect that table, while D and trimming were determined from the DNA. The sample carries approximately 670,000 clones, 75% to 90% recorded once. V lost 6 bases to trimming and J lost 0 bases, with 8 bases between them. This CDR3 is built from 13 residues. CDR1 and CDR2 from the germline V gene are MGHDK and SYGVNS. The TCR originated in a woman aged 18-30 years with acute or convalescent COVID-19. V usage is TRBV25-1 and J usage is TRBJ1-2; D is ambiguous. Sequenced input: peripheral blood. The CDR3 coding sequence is TGTGCCAGCAGCGTAGGAGCTAACTATGGCTACACCTTC. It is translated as CASSVGANYGYTF.